This T cell receptor (beta chain) was captured by sequencing in a study of blood T cell repertoires in COVID-19. Overall study context: COVID-19 samples collected from the United States, Italy and Spain covered acute and convalescent phases. Nucleic acid was either cDNA or gDNA, and it came from T cells, B-cell-depleted T cells, or PBMCs.

This clone has a single count. In the study's own analysis: For nucleated cells, counts were estimated from reference gene primer amplification. Here immunoSEQ multiplex PCR was the method, and the copy in TCRdb shows in-frame clones only, minus some. V and J calls and clone size are given by that table; D and trimming were obtained from the DNA. The sample consists of fewer than 350,000 clones, under 90% of them appearing once. The V and J ends lost 7 bases and 8 bases, in that order; junction bases with no gene match: 14. CDR1 and CDR2 (germline): LNHDA, SQIVND (reference sequence). This CDR3 region has 15 residues. Symptom resolution, clearance, or two negative PCRs marked donors in Cohort 3 as recovered.

What was sequenced was PBMCs or T cells enriched from blood (not recorded which). The receptor was isolated from a woman between 40 and 55 years old who had recovered from COVID-19. The genes are TRBV19 and TRBJ2-1; 7 nucleotides agree with TRBD1. The CDR3 DNA follows: TGTGCCAGTAACGATAACAGGGGTCAGGGCGATGAGCAGTTCTTC. Its translation is CASNDNRGQGDEQFF.